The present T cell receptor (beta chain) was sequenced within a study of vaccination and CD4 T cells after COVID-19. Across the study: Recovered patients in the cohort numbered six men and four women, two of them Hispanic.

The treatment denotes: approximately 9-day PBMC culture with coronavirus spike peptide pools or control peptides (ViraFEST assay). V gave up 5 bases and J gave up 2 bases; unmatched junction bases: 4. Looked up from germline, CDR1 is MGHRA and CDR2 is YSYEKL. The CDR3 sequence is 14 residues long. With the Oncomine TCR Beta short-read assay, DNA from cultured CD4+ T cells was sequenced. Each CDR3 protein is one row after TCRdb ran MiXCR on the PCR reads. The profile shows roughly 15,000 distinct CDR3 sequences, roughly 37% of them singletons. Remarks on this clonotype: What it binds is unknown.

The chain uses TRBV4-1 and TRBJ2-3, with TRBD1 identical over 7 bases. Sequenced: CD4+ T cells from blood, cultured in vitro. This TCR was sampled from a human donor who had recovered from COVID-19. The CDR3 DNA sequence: TGCGCCAGCAGCAAACAGGGGACCACAGATACGCAGTATTTT. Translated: CASSKQGTTDTQYF.